This is a list of T cell receptor beta chains from one sample in a study of breast tumors, draining lymph nodes, adjacent tissues. TCRdb used MiXCR to reprocess the multiplex PCR reads, holding one entry per CDR3 protein. Among roughly 110,000 distinct CDR3 sequences listed, 30% were seen once. The sample taken for sequencing was axillary lymph node tissue. The source of these receptors is a female donor with breast cancer. Some clones in this sample may be carry-over from other donors' samples. Each CDR3 is given with its conserved first and last residue. The order of the fields is CDR3 protein, CDR3 DNA, V gene, clone size, D gene, J gene. The D gene is left open where the match is weak. Clone size is not always given. Where it is, it says once, few, many or a class for expanded clones.

cdr3_aa: CASSTGTGDHETQYF
cdr3_nt: TGCGCCAGCAGCACCGGGACAGGGGATCACGAGACCCAGTACTTC
v_call: TRBV5-1
clone_size: NA
d_call: TRBD1
j_call: TRBJ2-5

cdr3_aa: CASSSGGGNTGELFF
cdr3_nt: TGTGCCAGCAGCTCCGGGGGGGGGAACACCGGGGAGCTGTTTTTT
v_call: TRBV5-4
clone_size: few
d_call: TRBD2
j_call: TRBJ2-2

cdr3_aa: CVSSFGTANTEAFF
cdr3_nt: TGTGTCAGCAGCTTCGGGACAGCGAACACTGAAGCTTTCTTT
v_call: TRBV11-3
clone_size: NA
d_call: TRBD1
j_call: TRBJ1-1

cdr3_aa: CASSLTSGTSYNEQFF
cdr3_nt: TGTGCCAGCAGCTTAACTAGCGGGACATCCTACAATGAGCAGTTCTTC
v_call: TRBV11-2
clone_size: many
d_call: TRBD2
j_call: TRBJ2-1

cdr3_aa: CSAVPGQGQPQHF
cdr3_nt: TGCAGTGCGGTCCCGGGACAGGGACAGCCCCAGCATTTT
v_call: TRBV20-1
clone_size: NA
d_call: TRBD1
j_call: TRBJ1-5

cdr3_aa: CASSQLTREQYF
cdr3_nt: TGTGCCAGCAGCCAATTGACCCGGGAGCAGTACTTC
v_call: TRBV3-1
clone_size: many
d_call: NA
j_call: TRBJ2-7

cdr3_aa: CASSARDSRTGELFF
cdr3_nt: TGCGCCAGCAGCGCCCGGGACAGCAGAACCGGGGAGCTGTTTTTT
v_call: TRBV5-1
clone_size: many
d_call: TRBD1
j_call: TRBJ2-2

cdr3_aa: CASTGGVSGANVLTF
cdr3_nt: TGTGCCAGTACGGGGGGGGTCTCTGGGGCCAACGTCCTGACTTTC
v_call: TRBV6-6
clone_size: many
d_call: TRBD2
j_call: TRBJ2-6

cdr3_aa: CAWGVAGSPYNEQFF
cdr3_nt: TGTGCCTGGGGCGTTGCGGGGAGCCCCTACAATGAGCAGTTCTTC
v_call: TRBV30
clone_size: NA
d_call: NA
j_call: TRBJ2-1

cdr3_aa: CASSRHNTEAFF
cdr3_nt: TGTGCCAGCAGCCGACATAACACTGAAGCTTTCTTT
v_call: TRBV5-5
clone_size: few
d_call: NA
j_call: TRBJ1-1

cdr3_aa: CSVVRTATDTQYF
cdr3_nt: TGCAGCGTTGTCCGGACTGCCACAGATACGCAGTATTTT
v_call: TRBV29-1
clone_size: many
d_call: NA
j_call: TRBJ2-3

cdr3_aa: CAICSARGYEDYEQYF
cdr3_nt: NA
v_call: TRBV10-3
clone_size: NA
d_call: NA
j_call: TRBJ2-7

cdr3_aa: CAISKDSHTEAFF
cdr3_nt: TGTGCCATCAGTAAGGACAGCCACACTGAAGCTTTCTTT
v_call: TRBV10-3
clone_size: few
d_call: NA
j_call: TRBJ1-1

cdr3_aa: CASSQLAGPNEQYF
cdr3_nt: TGCGCCAGCAGCCAGCTAGCGGGCCCCAACGAGCAGTACTTC
v_call: TRBV4-1
clone_size: many
d_call: TRBD2
j_call: TRBJ2-7

cdr3_aa: CVRRPGTSGAEGAYEQYF
cdr3_nt: TGTGTCAGGCGGCCCGGGACTAGCGGGGCCGAAGGGGCCTACGAACAGTACTTC
v_call: TRBV2
clone_size: once
d_call: TRBD2
j_call: TRBJ2-7

cdr3_aa: CASSLIEGTTDTQYF
cdr3_nt: TGTGCCAGCAGCTTAATCGAGGGTACCACAGATACGCAGTATTTT
v_call: TRBV11-2
clone_size: many
d_call: NA
j_call: TRBJ2-3

cdr3_aa: CSAVPYEQYF
cdr3_nt: TGCAGTGCCGTTCCCTACGAGCAGTACTTC
v_call: TRBV20-1
clone_size: NA
d_call: NA
j_call: TRBJ2-7

cdr3_aa: CASSQDGRSGELFF
cdr3_nt: TGTGCCAGCAGCCAAGATGGCCGGTCCGGGGAGCTGTTTTTT
v_call: TRBV4-2
clone_size: many
d_call: NA
j_call: TRBJ2-2

cdr3_aa: CAIRGTVEQETQYF
cdr3_nt: TGTGCCATCAGGGGGACAGTTGAACAAGAGACCCAGTACTTC
v_call: TRBV10-3
clone_size: many
d_call: TRBD1
j_call: TRBJ2-5

cdr3_aa: CASSQDRVTYEQYF
cdr3_nt: TGTGCCAGCAGCCAAGACAGGGTGACCTACGAGCAGTACTTC
v_call: TRBV3-1
clone_size: many
d_call: NA
j_call: TRBJ2-7

cdr3_aa: CASSQDGGRNTIYF
cdr3_nt: TGCGCCAGCAGCCAAGATGGTGGCAGAAACACCATATATTTT
v_call: TRBV4-1
clone_size: many
d_call: NA
j_call: TRBJ1-3

cdr3_aa: CASRTGGTEAFF
cdr3_nt: TGTGCCAGCAGAACCGGCGGGACTGAAGCTTTCTTT
v_call: TRBV2
clone_size: many
d_call: NA
j_call: TRBJ1-1

cdr3_aa: CASSSNRGANEKLFF
cdr3_nt: TGTGCCAGCAGCTCCAACAGGGGCGCTAATGAAAAACTGTTTTTT
v_call: TRBV7-6
clone_size: NA
d_call: TRBD1
j_call: TRBJ1-4

cdr3_aa: CASSEKFQGTYGYTF
cdr3_nt: TGTGCCAGCAGTGAAAAATTTCAGGGGACCTATGGCTACACCTTC
v_call: TRBV6-1
clone_size: many
d_call: NA
j_call: TRBJ1-2

cdr3_aa: CASSLMSTGGNYGYTF
cdr3_nt: TGTGCCAGCAGTTTAATGTCAACAGGGGGTAACTATGGCTACACCTTC
v_call: TRBV28
clone_size: many
d_call: TRBD1
j_call: TRBJ1-2

cdr3_aa: CASRGSGRALGELFF
cdr3_nt: TGCGCCAGCAGAGGAAGCGGGAGGGCCCTCGGGGAGCTGTTTTTT
v_call: TRBV5-1
clone_size: many
d_call: TRBD2
j_call: TRBJ2-2

cdr3_aa: CASSTAPGGTDTQYF
cdr3_nt: TGTGCCAGCTCAACGGCCCCAGGGGGCACAGATACGCAGTATTTT
v_call: TRBV18
clone_size: many
d_call: NA
j_call: TRBJ2-3

cdr3_aa: CASSFGESYEQYF
cdr3_nt: TGTGCCAGCAGCTTTGGGGAGTCCTACGAGCAGTACTTC
v_call: TRBV6-1
clone_size: many
d_call: NA
j_call: TRBJ2-7

cdr3_aa: CASSPTSETYNEQFF
cdr3_nt: TGTGCCAGCAGCCCAACTAGCGAGACCTACAATGAGCAGTTCTTC
v_call: TRBV3-1
clone_size: many
d_call: TRBD2
j_call: TRBJ2-1

cdr3_aa: CASSPGLAGYEQCF
cdr3_nt: TGTGCCAGCAGCCCGGGACTAGCGGGCTACGAGCAGTGCTTC
v_call: TRBV5-4
clone_size: NA
d_call: TRBD2
j_call: TRBJ2-7

cdr3_aa: CSARVLAGGLRETQYF
cdr3_nt: TGCAGTGCTAGAGTGCTAGCGGGGGGGCTTCGGGAGACCCAGTACTTC
v_call: TRBV20-1
clone_size: NA
d_call: TRBD2
j_call: TRBJ2-5

cdr3_aa: CASSSGTSYEQYF
cdr3_nt: TGTGCCAGCAGCAGCGGGACTAGCTACGAGCAGTACTTC
v_call: TRBV5-6
clone_size: many
d_call: TRBD2
j_call: TRBJ2-7

cdr3_aa: CATAGGPDTQYF
cdr3_nt: TGTGCAACAGCGGGAGGCCCCGATACGCAGTATTTT
v_call: TRBV19
clone_size: NA
d_call: TRBD2
j_call: TRBJ2-3

cdr3_aa: CAISEYGTEAFF
cdr3_nt: TGTGCCATCAGCGAGTATGGCACTGAAGCTTTCTTT
v_call: TRBV10-3
clone_size: NA
d_call: NA
j_call: TRBJ1-1

cdr3_aa: CAIRLAHGYTF
cdr3_nt: TGTGCCATCCGCTTAGCCCATGGCTACACCTTC
v_call: TRBV10-3
clone_size: NA
d_call: NA
j_call: TRBJ1-2

cdr3_aa: CASSQGRHDGNYGYTF
cdr3_nt: TGTGCCAGCAGCCAAGGGAGACACGACGGAAACTATGGCTACACCTTC
v_call: TRBV14
clone_size: NA
d_call: NA
j_call: TRBJ1-2

cdr3_aa: CASSTTSGLLTGELFF
cdr3_nt: TGTGCCAGCAGCACAACTAGCGGCCTTTTAACCGGGGAGCTGTTTTTT
v_call: TRBV5-8
clone_size: many
d_call: TRBD2
j_call: TRBJ2-2

cdr3_aa: CASSEISVTVYDEQYF
cdr3_nt: TGTGCCAGCAGTGAAATCAGCGTAACGGTTTACGACGAGCAGTACTTC
v_call: TRBV6-1
clone_size: many
d_call: NA
j_call: TRBJ2-7

cdr3_aa: CASSLEPPSGRGTGELFF
cdr3_nt: TGTGCCAGCAGTTTAGAGCCCCCCAGCGGGAGAGGCACCGGGGAGCTGTTTTTT
v_call: TRBV27
clone_size: NA
d_call: TRBD2
j_call: TRBJ2-2

cdr3_aa: CASSLAVVAGGLRDEQFF
cdr3_nt: TGTGCCAGCAGCTTAGCGGTCGTCGCGGGAGGGCTACGAGATGAGCAGTTCTTC
v_call: TRBV7-9
clone_size: many
d_call: TRBD2
j_call: TRBJ2-1

cdr3_aa: CATSDLGTSGKQFF
cdr3_nt: TGTGCCACCAGTGATCTCGGGACTAGCGGTAAGCAGTTCTTC
v_call: TRBV24-1
clone_size: NA
d_call: TRBD2
j_call: TRBJ2-1

cdr3_aa: CASSNAGTGGNGYTF
cdr3_nt: TGTGCCAGCAGTAATGCCGGGACAGGGGGAAATGGCTACACCTTC
v_call: TRBV6-5
clone_size: many
d_call: TRBD1
j_call: TRBJ1-2

cdr3_aa: CASSSRTTGSNEQFF
cdr3_nt: TGTGCCAGCAGCTCTCGAACCACAGGGAGCAATGAGCAGTTCTTC
v_call: TRBV5-8
clone_size: many
d_call: NA
j_call: TRBJ2-1

cdr3_aa: CASSIAGDGLDNEQFF
cdr3_nt: TGCGCCAGTAGTATCGCGGGGGATGGGTTGGACAATGAGCAGTTCTTC
v_call: TRBV19
clone_size: NA
d_call: TRBD2
j_call: TRBJ2-1

cdr3_aa: CSARVGALDTQYF
cdr3_nt: TGCAGTGCTAGAGTCGGAGCTTTGGATACGCAGTATTTT
v_call: TRBV20-1
clone_size: many
d_call: NA
j_call: TRBJ2-3

cdr3_aa: CASSRWLGEQETQYF
cdr3_nt: TGTGCCAGCAGTCGATGGTTGGGGGAACAAGAGACCCAGTACTTC
v_call: TRBV12-3/TRBV12-4
clone_size: many
d_call: NA
j_call: TRBJ2-5

cdr3_aa: CASRTSGGAWEQYF
cdr3_nt: TGTGCCAGCAGAACTAGCGGGGGCGCGTGGGAGCAGTACTTC
v_call: TRBV6-5
clone_size: many
d_call: TRBD2
j_call: TRBJ2-7

cdr3_aa: CASSSTGGTGNTIYF
cdr3_nt: TGTGCCAGCAGTTCCACGGGTGGGACTGGAAACACCATATATTTT
v_call: TRBV27
clone_size: many
d_call: NA
j_call: TRBJ1-3

cdr3_aa: CAWRVTGSGNTIYF
cdr3_nt: TGTGCCTGGAGGGTTACAGGCTCTGGAAACACCATATATTTT
v_call: TRBV30
clone_size: many
d_call: NA
j_call: TRBJ1-3

cdr3_aa: CASSLTGQGRSNEKLFF
cdr3_nt: TGTGCCAGCAGTTTAACCGGACAGGGACGAAGTAATGAAAAACTGTTTTTT
v_call: TRBV27
clone_size: few
d_call: TRBD1
j_call: TRBJ1-4

cdr3_aa: CASSLVADRDYEQYF
cdr3_nt: TGTGCCAGCAGCTTAGTAGCGGACAGGGACTACGAGCAGTACTTC
v_call: TRBV7-9
clone_size: many
d_call: TRBD1
j_call: TRBJ2-7

cdr3_aa: CASSPLHSLDTEAFF
cdr3_nt: TGTGCCAGCTCACCACTCCACAGCCTTGACACTGAAGCTTTCTTT
v_call: TRBV18
clone_size: few
d_call: NA
j_call: TRBJ1-1

cdr3_aa: CASSLEVGWNTEAFF
cdr3_nt: TGTGCCAGCAGCTTGGAGGTGGGCTGGAACACTGAAGCTTTCTTT
v_call: TRBV7-9
clone_size: once
d_call: NA
j_call: TRBJ1-1

cdr3_aa: CSAGGTDEQYF
cdr3_nt: TGCAGTGCAGGCGGGACCGACGAGCAGTACTTC
v_call: TRBV20-1
clone_size: many
d_call: NA
j_call: TRBJ2-7

cdr3_aa: CASNIRDDSPYEQYF
cdr3_nt: TGTGCCAGTAACATCCGGGACGATAGCCCCTACGAGCAGTACTTC
v_call: TRBV7-9
clone_size: NA
d_call: NA
j_call: TRBJ2-7